This TCR beta chain emerged from a study of T-cell reconstitution after alpha-beta-depleted transplantation in children. A TCRbeta library incorporating unique molecular identifiers was prepared. TCRdb called the PCR reads again in MiXCR, with one record for every CDR3 protein. This table holds about 500,000 distinct CDR3 sequences, about 31% found once. V was pared by 3 bases and J by 4 bases, with 6 bases of the junction left unmatched. This CDR3 contains 15 residues. Germline-derived CDR1 and CDR2 are SGHTA and FQGNSA. Material: PBMCs from the stem cell graft donor, obtained from the stem cell graft. The source is a human donor who donated a stem cell graft to a child with aplastic anemia. The chain recombines TRBV7-2 with TRBJ2-5, with 9 bases lining up with TRBD2. The DNA for the CDR3 is TGTGCCAGCAGCTTGGAGGCGGGAGGGGGAGAGACCCAGTACTTC. Its protein product is CASSLEAGGGETQYF.